The 19 T cell receptor beta chains in this list originate from one sample, sequenced in a study of T-cell memory formation after mild COVID-19. TCRdb ran MiXCR on the 5' RACE reads and lists one entry per CDR3 protein. Altogether about 310,000 distinct CDR3 sequences are present, approximately 19% being singletons, with the ten largest covering around 20%. The sequencing sample was made of PBMCs or a T cell subset sorted from them (not recorded which). These receptors all stem from a man aged 18 to 29 who had mild COVID-19 (a few samples of this study predate the infection). Cell type and time point are not known.

This clonotype was counted between two and nine times. This chain connects TRBV6-2 or TRBV6-3 to TRBJ1-6, with D perhaps TRBD1 (5 bases). This CDR3 is 14 amino acids long. V was clipped by 4 bases and J by 7 bases, with 11 bases between them. Germline assignment: CDR1 MNHEY and CDR2 SVGEGT. Here the CDR3 DNA reads TGTGCCAGCAGTTGGGGGATCCGGAATTCACCCCTCCACTTT. Translation: CASSWGIRNSPLHF.

This clonotype was counted only a few times. The genes are TRBV5-5 and TRBJ1-5; D perhaps matches TRBD1 (5 bases). V gave up 4 bases and J gave up 0 bases, with 8 bases separating them. The CDR3 is made up of 14 amino acids. CDR1 is SGHKS, CDR2 YYEKEE, per germline (reference sequence). DNA for the CDR3: TGTGCCAGCAGCGTGGGGGATAGCAATCAGCCCCAGCATTTT. Amino acid sequence: CASSVGDSNQPQHF. Based on the CDR3 plus reference TRBV5-5 and TRBJ1-5, the full variable domain is DAGVTQSPTHLIKTRGQQVTLRCSPISGHKSVSWYQQVLGQGPQFIFQYYEKEERGRGNFPDRFSARQFPNYSSELNVNALLLGDSALYLCASSVGDSNQPQHFGDGTRLSIL.

This clonotype was seen a handful of times. The J gene is TRBJ2-3, the V gene TRBV15; 9 bases are a match to TRBD1. The CDR3 contains 15 residues. V lost 7 bases, J lost 0 bases, and 5 bases stayed unmatched. Germline CDR1 LNHNV, CDR2 YYDKDF (reference sequence). In nucleotides, the CDR3 is TGTGCCACCAAACCGGGACAGGGAAGCACAGATACGCAGTATTTT. This gives the protein CATKPGQGSTDTQYF.

This clonotype was found a few times. The chain is built from TRBV27 and TRBJ2-2; 7 positions match TRBD2. The J segment lost 6 bases and the V segment lost 4 bases, leaving 5 bases of the junction unmatched. The CDR3 spans 14 residues. The V gene's germline CDR1 is MNHEY and CDR2 SMNVEV (reference sequence). The DNA of the CDR3 is TGTGCCAGCAGTTATCGACTAGCTTCCGGGGAGCTGTTTTTT. Residues: CASSYRLASGELFF.

This rearrangement joins TRBV4-2 to TRBJ2-7; the match to TRBD2 covers 7 bases. The CDR3 spans 16 residues. Trimming cost V 1 base and J 4 bases; bases outside gene matches: 10. Germline V CDR1 and CDR2: LGHNA, YNFKEQ. CDR3 in DNA: TGTGCCAGCAGCCAAGTGGCGGGACTACCGCTTTACGAGCAGTACGTC. Protein: CASSQVAGLPLYEQYV.

The rearrangement joins TRBV6-4 to TRBJ2-3; no reliable D call. CDR1 is MRHNA and CDR2 is SNTAGT in the germline V gene. The CDR3 is 14 amino acids. V dropped 4 bases and J dropped 0 bases, with 8 bases sitting between them. Here the CDR3 reads CASSVERSTDTQYF. DNA of the CDR3: TGTGCCAGCAGTGTCGAAAGAAGCACAGATACGCAGTATTTT.

V gene TRBV27 combines with J gene TRBJ1-2, with 11 bases that match TRBD1. Trimming removed 4 bases from V and 4 bases from J; junction bases left unmatched: 8. The CDR3 loop spans 16 amino acids. CDR1 is MNHEY, CDR2 SMNVEV, per germline (reference sequence). The CDR3 loop reads CASSYLGTGGLYGYTF. CDR3 coding DNA: TGTGCCAGCAGTTATCTCGGGACAGGGGGACTCTATGGCTACACCTTC.

The gene calls are TRBV7-2 and TRBJ2-3; D is unclear. V gave up 0 bases and J gave up 2 bases, with 9 bases separating them. The CDR3 is 15 residues long. Germline V lookup: CDR1 SGHTA, CDR2 FQGNSA. CDR3 in DNA: TGTGCCAGCAGCTTAGCGACCCATGCCACAGATACGCAGTATTTT. This gives the protein CASSLATHATDTQYF.

This sequence joins TRBV6-5 and TRBJ1-2, with D tentatively TRBD1 (5 bases). Germline V gives CDR1 MNHEY, CDR2 SVGAGI. Trimming cost V 6 bases and J 4 bases, with 15 bases left between them. The length of the CDR3 is 14 residues. The CDR3 is CASSPQAGGYGYTF. In DNA, the CDR3 is TGTGCCAGCAGCCCCCAGGCCGGGGGCTATGGCTACACCTTC.

The chain has TRBV20-1 and TRBJ1-2, with TRBD1 matching over 8 bases. The V and J ends lost 3 bases and 5 bases, in that order; junction bases with no gene match: 2. This CDR3 has 12 residues. CDR1 is DFQATT and CDR2 is SNEGSKA in the germline V gene (reference sequence). CDR3 protein: CSARRQGYGYTF. The CDR3 DNA follows: TGCAGTGCTAGGCGACAGGGGTATGGCTACACCTTC.

V is TRBV28 and J is TRBJ2-7; 8 bases align to TRBD2. In germline, CDR1 is MDHEN, CDR2 SYDVKM. The CDR3 extends over 11 amino acids. The CDR3 sequence: CAAGGLWEQYF. DNA of the CDR3: TGTGCGGCGGGGGGCCTCTGGGAGCAGTACTTC. Filled out from reference TRBV28 and TRBJ2-7, the complete variable domain reads DVKVTQSSRYLVKRTGEKVFLECVQDMDHENMFWYRQDPGLGLRLIYFSYDVKMKEKGDIPEGYSVSREKKERFSLILESASTNQTSMYLCAAGGLWEQYFGPGTRLTVT.

This clonotype was counted a few times. The chain combines TRBV24-1 with TRBJ2-7, with TRBD2 identical over 11 bases. V lost 8 bases and J lost 6; bases outside the gene matches: 8. Germline V gene lookup returns CDR1 KGHDR and CDR2 SFDVKD. There are 14 residues in the CDR3. CDR3 residues: CATTGTSGSGEQYF. The CDR3 DNA is TGTGCCACCACTGGGACTAGCGGATCGGGCGAGCAGTACTTC.

The chain links TRBV18 to TRBJ1-5, with D hard to call. Trimming removed 5 bases at V and 4 bases at J, with 9 bases between. CDR3 size: 13 residues. Germline-derived CDR1 and CDR2 are KGHSH and LQKENI. The CDR3 protein is CASSGVENQPQHF. DNA of the CDR3: TGTGCCAGCTCAGGAGTAGAGAATCAGCCCCAGCATTTT. Supplemented by reference TRBV18 and TRBJ1-5, the full variable domain reads NAGVMQNPRHLVRRRGQEARLRCSPMKGHSHVYWYRQLPEEGLKFMVYLQKENIIDESGMPKERFSAEFPKEGPSILRIQQVVRGDSAAYFCASSGVENQPQHFGDGTRLSIL.

A few counts support this clonotype. A much larger clone is a single base away; this may be a read error. V gene TRBV5-1 combines with J gene TRBJ1-2, with 10 nucleotides matching TRBD1. V shed 4 bases, J shed 2 bases, and the junction held 2 bases outside the gene matches. CDR1 SGHRS and CDR2 YFSETQ come from the germline V gene. The CDR3 totals 14 residues. The CDR3 region has the DNA TGCGCCAGCAGCACGGGACAGGGGAACTATGGCTACACCTTC. This sequence encodes CASSTGQGNYGYTF.

This chain links TRBV4-1 with TRBJ1-1; possible D gene TRBD1, 6 bases. Per the germline V gene, CDR1 is MGHRA and CDR2 is YSYEKL. CDR3 length: 16 residues. The V end lost 1 base, the J end lost 5 bases, and 17 bases lay between the germline ends. The CDR3 DNA sequence: TGCGCCAGCAGCCAAGTAGGAAGGGGGTTGGAAACTGAAGCTTTCTTT. Protein product: CASSQVGRGLETEAFF.

This clonotype was seen a handful of times. The chain uses TRBV5-1 and TRBJ2-2; 10 bases match TRBD1. In germline, CDR1 is SGHRS, CDR2 YFSETQ. The junction had 14 bases not matched to a gene; V was cut back by 3 bases and J by 6 bases. The CDR3 covers 18 residues. The CDR3 loop reads CASSSFRDRGWKAGELFF. CDR3 sequence (DNA): TGCGCCAGCAGCTCTTTCCGGGACAGGGGATGGAAAGCCGGGGAGCTGTTTTTT.

This clonotype came up many times. The chain carries TRBV7-2 and TRBJ2-1, with 10 bases fitting TRBD2. Germline trimming cut 5 bases from V and 2 bases from J; bases unmatched to any gene: 3. Germline CDR1 reads SGHTA; CDR2 reads FQGNSA. There are 15 residues in the CDR3. The CDR3 reads CASSQLAGAYNEQFF. CDR3 nucleotide sequence: TGTGCCAGCAGCCAGCTAGCGGGGGCCTACAATGAGCAGTTCTTC.

This clonotype was counted a few times. Written as DNA, the CDR3 is TGCGCCAGCAGCTTGGCAGGGGTAAGCTCCTACAATGAGCAGTTCTTC. This gives the protein CASSLAGVSSYNEQFF. The V gene is TRBV5-1, the J gene TRBJ2-1; the D gene is possibly TRBD1 (6 bases). CDR1 SGHRS and CDR2 YFSETQ come from the germline V gene. With 0 bases removed from V and 0 bases from J, the gap between germline ends came to 10 bases. There are 16 residues in the CDR3.

The V and J genes are TRBV5-1 and TRBJ2-3; possibly TRBD2 for D (5 bases). This CDR3 comprises 13 residues. Per the germline V gene, CDR1 is SGHRS and CDR2 is YFSETQ. Trimming removed 2 bases at V and 2 bases at J, with 6 bases between. The CDR3 here is CASSLRDTDTQYF. For the CDR3, the DNA is TGCGCCAGCAGCTTACGGGACACAGATACGCAGTATTTT.